These 19 T cell receptor beta chains share one sample of origin, sequenced in a study of T-cell memory formation after mild COVID-19. TCRdb recomputed calls from the 5' RACE reads with MiXCR, one row per CDR3 protein. The table shows roughly 310,000 distinct CDR3 sequences, with more than 15% occurring only once. Material: PBMCs or a T cell subset sorted from them (not recorded which). The receptors shown here come from a man younger than 35 who had mild COVID-19 (a few samples of this study predate the infection). Cell type and time point are not known.

This clonotype was recorded a few times. This chain connects TRBV20-1 to TRBJ1-5; 8 bases are shared with TRBD1. The CDR3 consists of 14 residues. The V gene end was trimmed by 1 base and the J gene end by 5 bases; junction bases not matched to a gene: 4. The V gene's germline CDR1 is DFQATT and CDR2 SNEGSKA (reference sequence). Here the CDR3 reads CSARVRGHYQPQHF. In DNA form, the CDR3 reads TGCAGTGCTAGAGTCAGGGGGCACTATCAGCCCCAGCATTTT.

The sample holds one count of this clonotype. The chain combines TRBV2 with TRBJ1-2; 12 bases are a match to TRBD1. The CDR3 spans 14 residues. Germline V gene lookup returns CDR1 SNHLY and CDR2 FYNNEI. The V and J ends lost 6 bases and 7 bases, in that order; junction bases with no gene match: 6. This chain's CDR3 is CASSRGTGGLGYTF. The CDR3 DNA reads as TGTGCCAGCAGCCGAGGGACAGGGGGCCTTGGCTACACCTTC.

In its sample, this clonotype was seen a few times. V usage is TRBV11-2 and J usage is TRBJ2-1, with D uncertain. Trimming shortened V by 6 bases and J by 3 bases, and 15 bases separated the two germline ends. The CDR3 extends over 15 amino acids. CDR1 SGHAT and CDR2 FQNNGV come from the germline V gene. The CDR3 region has the DNA TGTGCCAGCAGTTCCGACCTTGGGAACTACAATGAGCAGTTCTTC. It is translated as CASSSDLGNYNEQFF.

The rearrangement links TRBV2 to TRBJ2-7; D is undetermined. Germline CDR1 SNHLY, CDR2 FYNNEI. V shed 6 bases and J shed 5 bases, with 11 bases lying between them. The CDR3 is 12 residues long. CDR3 DNA: TGTGCCAGCAGCCAGAGAATTCACGAGCAGTACTTC. This gives the protein CASSQRIHEQYF.

This clonotype was counted only a few times. This rearrangement joins TRBV12-3 or TRBV12-4 to TRBJ1-2; D uncertain. The CDR3 runs 13 residues. Trimming removed 5 bases at V and 8 bases at J, with 15 bases between. CDR3 in amino acids: CASSLQGVGGYTF. In DNA form, the CDR3 reads TGTGCCAGCAGTCTTCAAGGTGTGGGAGGCTACACCTTC.

The V gene is TRBV6-5, the J gene TRBJ2-2; TRBD2 aligns across 9 bases. Germline CDR1 MNHEY, CDR2 SVGAGI. The trim removed 0 bases at V and 6 bases at J, leaving 5 bases unmatched. This CDR3 is 16 amino acids long. CDR3 region: CASSYSSSGVPGELFF. The CDR3 nucleotides are TGTGCCAGCAGTTACTCCTCTAGCGGGGTTCCCGGGGAGCTGTTTTTT.

The chain combines TRBV11-2 with TRBJ2-1; possible D gene TRBD2, 5 bases. Germline V gene sequence: CDR1 SGHAT, CDR2 FQNNGV. CDR3 length: 16 amino acids. Trimming pared 3 bases from V and 7 bases from J, leaving 19 bases between. This chain's CDR3 is CASSLSASRSVNEQFF. The CDR3 DNA is TGTGCCAGCAGCTTGAGTGCTAGCAGATCCGTTAATGAGCAGTTCTTC.

The chain recombines TRBV5-1 with TRBJ1-2, with D possibly being TRBD1 (6 bases). V lost 6 bases, J lost 5 bases, and 17 bases lay in between. Per germline, CDR1 SGHRS and CDR2 YFSETQ. This CDR3 is 14 amino acids long. CDR3 DNA: TGCGCCAGCACCGTTACGACAGGAACATATGGCTACACCTTC. Translation gives CASTVTTGTYGYTF.

The V and J genes are TRBV18 and TRBJ2-5, with a possible D match to TRBD1 (6 bases). Looked up from germline, CDR1 is KGHSH and CDR2 is LQKENI. Trimming left V 4 bases short and J 3 bases short, with 15 bases between. CDR3 size: 15 residues. The CDR3 loop is CASSRDPGQKETQYF. CDR3 sequence (DNA): TGTGCCAGCTCACGGGACCCGGGACAAAAAGAGACCCAGTACTTC.

The chain has TRBV7-9 and TRBJ1-1; D call uncertain. The V gene's germline CDR1 is SEHNR and CDR2 FQNEAQ (reference sequence). This CDR3 contains 13 residues. V lost 10 bases and J 1 base, leaving 13 bases between the germline ends. The CDR3 DNA is TGTGCCACCTCCACCCGCCAGAACACTGAAGCTTTCTTT. Its protein is CATSTRQNTEAFF.

This clonotype was counted between two and nine times. CDR3 protein: CASSYSLRPSNQPQHF. The CDR3 DNA sequence: TGTGCCAGCAGTTACTCGCTCCGGCCTAGCAATCAGCCCCAGCATTTT. The chain couples TRBV6-2 or TRBV6-3 to TRBJ1-5; D unresolved. The CDR3 contains 16 residues. The germline CDR1 and CDR2 sequences are MNHEY and SVGEGT. Trimming took 0 bases from V and 0 from J, leaving 9 bases between them.

The chain combines TRBV18 with TRBJ1-2; TRBD1 is a possible D gene (5 bases). Trimming removed 2 bases from V and 3 bases from J, with 13 bases in between. This CDR3 comprises 15 residues. Looked up from germline, CDR1 is KGHSH and CDR2 is LQKENI. As DNA, the CDR3 is TGTGCCAGCTCACCAATGGCAGGGTGGGACTATGGCTACACCTTC. Residues: CASSPMAGWDYGYTF.

The rearrangement joins TRBV7-6 to TRBJ1-5; 7 bases match TRBD1. This CDR3 is built from 16 residues. Germline CDR1 reads SGHVS; CDR2 reads FNYEAQ. V lost 0 bases to trimming and J lost 0 bases; unmatched junction nucleotides: 2. CDR3 sequence: CASSLAQGYSNQPQHF. CDR3 nucleotide sequence: TGTGCCAGCAGCTTAGCACAGGGGTATAGCAATCAGCCCCAGCATTTT.

The J gene is TRBJ1-2, the V gene TRBV7-2, with 9 bases fitting TRBD1. CDR1 SGHTA and CDR2 FQGNSA come from the germline V gene. The CDR3 runs to 15 residues. The junction had 6 bases not matched to a gene; V was cut back by 5 bases and J by 2 bases. The CDR3 protein is CASSLLQGANYGYTF. The CDR3 DNA follows: TGTGCCAGCAGCCTACTACAGGGGGCAAACTATGGCTACACCTTC.

This sequence joins TRBV4-3 and TRBJ1-2, with D tentatively TRBD1 (6 bases). Per germline, CDR1 LGHNA and CDR2 YSLEER. Trimming took off 4 bases at V and 5 bases at J, with 11 bases between the two ends. The length of the CDR3 is 13 residues. The DNA of the CDR3 is TGCGCCAGCAGCCCTAACAGGGAGTATGGCTACACCTTC. The encoded protein is CASSPNREYGYTF.

V and J are TRBV6-6 and TRBJ2-3; no reliable D call. The CDR3 runs to 15 residues. Deletions cut 4 bases from V and 4 bases from J, with 15 bases between. Germline V gene lookup returns CDR1 MNHNY and CDR2 SVGAGI (reference sequence). CDR3 sequence: CASSSYTGWADTQYF. For the CDR3, the DNA is TGTGCCAGCAGTTCTTACACGGGTTGGGCAGATACGCAGTATTTT.

This clonotype was observed a handful of times. The V gene is TRBV5-1, the J gene TRBJ1-1; a weak D match, TRBD1 (5 bases). This CDR3 region has 14 residues. CDR1 and CDR2 from the germline V gene are SGHRS and YFSETQ. The V end lost 3 bases, the J end lost 4 bases, and 13 bases lay between the germline ends. The CDR3 loop is CASSWGVPGTEAFF. CDR3 nucleotides: TGCGCCAGCAGCTGGGGGGTACCGGGCACTGAAGCTTTCTTT. Based on the CDR3 plus reference TRBV5-1 and TRBJ1-1, the full variable domain is KAGVTQTPRYLIKTRGQQVTLSCSPISGHRSVSWYQQTPGQGLQFLFEYFSETQRNKGNFPGRFSGRQFSNSRSEMNVSTLELGDSALYLCASSWGVPGTEAFFGQGTRLTVV.

The chain links TRBV7-2 to TRBJ2-3, with TRBD1 matching 9 bases. The CDR3 spans 15 residues. Germline-derived CDR1 and CDR2 are SGHTA and FQGNSA. The V segment lost 6 bases and the J segment 6 bases; nucleotides outside the gene matches: 10. The CDR3 protein is CASSLIQGAKDTQYF. The CDR3 nucleotides are TGTGCCAGCAGTCTAATACAGGGGGCAAAGGATACGCAGTATTTT.

This clonotype was seen repeatedly, ten times or more. This chain links TRBV5-1 with TRBJ2-7; D may be TRBD1 or TRBD2 (5 bases each). The CDR3 spans 15 residues. Trimming left V 4 bases short and J 2 bases short, with 16 bases between. Germline assignment: CDR1 SGHRS and CDR2 YFSETQ. The CDR3 region is CASSPGSGSAYEQYV. CDR3 nucleotide sequence: TGCGCCAGCAGCCCAGGGAGTGGAAGCGCCTACGAGCAGTACGTC.